The T cell receptor beta chain described here comes from a study of Ad26.COV2.S vaccination and SARS-CoV-2 variants. Some clones are missing from TCRdb's copy, which holds only in-frame ones; the method was immunoSEQ multiplex PCR. Of 200,000 to 300,000 clones in the sample, more than 75% were seen once. Treatment reported: 15 to 20 received Ad26.COV2.S at low or high dose, single or two shots; about 5 received placebo; per-sample allocation not given. Day 63 after the first vaccine or placebo injection was the time point for sampling. Deletions cut 7 bases from V and 4 bases from J, with 13 bases between. The CDR3 has 13 amino acids. The V gene's germline CDR1 is MNHEY and CDR2 SMNVEV (reference sequence). As to this clone: Its antigen is not identified. This CDR3 is also generated by other DNA sequences in the sample.

The study, taken as a whole, reports: Estimates derived from TCR breadth and depth analyses may have underestimated total T cell responses.

This chain connects TRBV27 to TRBJ1-1, with D maybe TRBD1 (6 bases). Sequences were derived from peripheral blood, sampled in a trial of Ad26.COV2.S vaccine versus placebo. The sequence was collected from a person aged 18 to 59 who received the Ad26.COV2.S COVID-19 vaccine or a placebo. The CDR3 DNA follows: TGTGCCAGCACCCCAGGGGTGGGCACTGAAGCTTTCTTT. Protein product: CASTPGVGTEAFF.